Following are 30 T cell receptor beta chains from one sample sequenced in a study of shared clonotypes between healthy human individuals. The naive CD8 population came from CD45RO-negative cells selected for CCR7, without terminally differentiated effector memory CD45RA+ cells. Clones were sequenced by immunoSEQ multiplex PCR, and TCRdb holds only the in-frame ones, with some missing. This sample has about 2.1 million clones, with about 93% found just once. Specimen: naive CD8+ T cells from PBMCs. The receptors here all came from a man younger than 30 in good health. Some clones in this sample may be carry-over from other donors' samples.

V gene TRBV6-5 combines with J gene TRBJ2-7; perhaps TRBD1 as D (6 bases). This CDR3 is 14 amino acids long. CDR1 MNHEY and CDR2 SVGAGI come from the germline V gene. The ends were cut back, 0 bases at V and 2 bases at J, with 8 bases in the middle. CDR3 nucleotide sequence: TGTGCCAGCAGTTACTCGAAGGGGGCCTACGAGCAGTACTTC. Translation: CASSYSKGAYEQYF.

CDR3: CASSLGIQGATNEKLFF. The DNA for the CDR3 is TGTGCCAGCAGCTTAGGGATCCAGGGGGCAACTAATGAAAAACTGTTTTTT. The chain is built from TRBV7-9 and TRBJ1-4; TRBD1 matches 7 bases. The CDR3 sequence is 17 residues long. V dropped 1 base and J dropped 0; count of bases not matched to a gene: 5. In germline, CDR1 is SEHNR, CDR2 FQNEAQ (reference sequence).

This clone appeared once. CDR3 loop: CASSQTQGLLTDTQYF. In nucleotides, the CDR3 is TGTGCCAGCAGCCAGACGCAGGGCCTCCTCACAGATACGCAGTATTTT. This rearrangement joins TRBV7-9 to TRBJ2-3; TRBD1 might be the D (5 bases). V was pared by 5 bases and J by 2 bases, with 17 bases between. Germline V gene data show CDR1 as SEHNR and CDR2 as FQNEAQ (reference sequence). CDR3 length: 16 residues.

The chain employs TRBV7-9 and TRBJ2-3; TRBD2 matches at 12 bases. CDR1 and CDR2 (germline): SEHNR, FQNEAQ (reference sequence). CDR3 size: 16 residues. The ends lost 3 bases at V and 4 bases at J; junction bases unmatched: 5. In DNA form, the CDR3 reads TGTGCCAGCAGCTTCCCGACTAGCGGGAGTCCAGATACGCAGTATTTT. It codes for CASSFPTSGSPDTQYF.

This clone has just one count. This chain links TRBV5-1 with TRBJ2-5, with no clear D. The V gene's germline CDR1 is SGHRS and CDR2 YFSETQ. Trimming removed 5 bases at V and 2 bases at J, with 7 bases between. CDR3 length: 12 residues. The CDR3 nucleotides are TGCGCCAGCAGATCCGAACAAGAGACCCAGTACTTC. Translated: CASRSEQETQYF.

This clone has more than one count but fewer than ten. V gene TRBV30 combines with J gene TRBJ1-5, with TRBD1 as a possible D gene (5 bases). Trimming removed 2 bases from V and 5 bases from J, with 13 bases in between. Germline V gene lookup returns CDR1 GTSNPN and CDR2 SVGIG (reference sequence). The CDR3 contains 14 residues. CDR3 sequence: CAWSFQGGHQPQHF. Written as DNA, the CDR3 is TGTGCCTGGAGTTTTCAGGGAGGCCATCAGCCCCAGCATTTT.

This clone showed up just once. The chain combines TRBV4-2 with TRBJ1-2; D ambiguous. This CDR3 has 14 amino acids. Deletions cut 1 base from V and 4 bases from J, with 10 bases between. CDR1 is LGHNA and CDR2 is YNFKEQ in the germline V gene. The CDR3 loop reads CASSQGGSTYGYTF. In DNA, the CDR3 is TGTGCCAGCAGCCAAGGCGGCAGCACCTATGGCTACACCTTC.

This chain connects TRBV7-9 to TRBJ2-7; D unresolved. The germline V gene has CDR1 SEHNR and CDR2 FQNEAQ (reference sequence). Deletions cut 1 base from V and 0 bases from J, with 10 bases between. There are 15 residues in the CDR3. The CDR3 sequence is CASSLVARNSYEQYF. CDR3 nucleotides: TGTGCCAGCAGCTTAGTTGCGCGCAACTCCTACGAGCAGTACTTC.

This clone was seen only once. J is TRBJ2-3 and V is TRBV14; 12 positions agree with TRBD2. V shed 2 bases and J 2 bases; nucleotides not matched to a gene: 5. CDR3 length: 17 residues. Germline assignment: CDR1 SGHDN and CDR2 FVKESK. CDR3 nucleotides: TGTGCCAGCAGCCAATTCACTAGCGGGAGGTACACAGATACGCAGTATTTT. Its protein is CASSQFTSGRYTDTQYF.

As DNA, the CDR3 is TGTGCCAGCAGCTTAGGCCACGGAGGTAGCGAGGAAGAGACCCAGTACTTC. Its protein product is CASSLGHGGSEEETQYF. V gene TRBV7-3 combines with J gene TRBJ2-5, with a tentative D call TRBD2 (5 bases). Germline loops: CDR1 SGHTA, CDR2 FQGTGA. Trimming took 2 bases from V and 3 from J, leaving 19 bases between them. This CDR3 region has 17 residues.

The chain links TRBV7-3 to TRBJ1-1, with no clear D. V was trimmed by 0 bases and J by 4 bases, leaving 12 bases between them. Germline lookup yields CDR1 SGHTA and CDR2 FQGTGA. The CDR3 has 15 residues. The CDR3 protein is CASSLTDTAGTEAFF. CDR3 DNA sequence: TGTGCCAGCAGCTTAACTGACACGGCTGGCACTGAAGCTTTCTTT.

The gene calls are TRBV28 and TRBJ2-2; no firm D call. The CDR3 has 11 residues. CDR1 and CDR2 (germline): MDHEN, SYDVKM. Trimming pared 4 bases from V and 7 bases from J, leaving 4 bases between. The CDR3: CASSWVGELFF. The CDR3 DNA reads as TGTGCCAGCAGTTGGGTCGGGGAGCTGTTTTTT. The full variable domain, with the rest looked up from reference TRBV28 and TRBJ2-2, is DVKVTQSSRYLVKRTGEKVFLECVQDMDHENMFWYRQDPGLGLRLIYFSYDVKMKEKGDIPEGYSVSREKKERFSLILESASTNQTSMYLCASSWVGELFFGEGSRLTVL.

The chain links TRBV5-4 to TRBJ2-7, with 7 bases fitting TRBD1. V shed 4 bases, J shed 4 bases, and the junction held 8 bases outside the gene matches. Germline assignment: CDR1 SGHNT and CDR2 YYREEE (reference sequence). This CDR3 comprises 14 residues. The CDR3 sequence: CASSIPGQIYEQYF. As DNA, the CDR3 is TGTGCCAGCAGCATACCGGGACAGATTTACGAGCAGTACTTC.

A single count supports this clone. The chain employs TRBV9 and TRBJ1-2; TRBD1 matches 12 bases. V dropped 3 bases and J dropped 4; count of bases not matched to a gene: 7. The germline CDR1 and CDR2 sequences are SGDLS and YYNGEE. The CDR3 extends over 16 amino acids. The CDR3 region is CASSAGQGARAYGYTF. In nucleotides, the CDR3 is TGTGCCAGCAGCGCGGGACAGGGGGCAAGGGCCTATGGCTACACCTTC.

This chain uses TRBV9 with TRBJ1-3; D perhaps matches TRBD1 (6 bases). The V gene's germline CDR1 is SGDLS and CDR2 YYNGEE. V lost 3 bases and J lost 5, with 15 bases in between. This CDR3 comprises 15 residues. CDR3 residues: CASSAYDGQRNTIYF. The CDR3 DNA sequence: TGTGCCAGCAGCGCTTACGACGGACAGAGAAACACCATATATTTT.

The chain joins TRBV7-9 to TRBJ1-2; D not resolved. CDR1 is SEHNR, CDR2 FQNEAQ, per germline (reference sequence). This CDR3 has 14 residues. Deletions cut 4 bases from V and 4 bases from J, with 13 bases between. The CDR3 sequence is CASSSLGGSYGYTF. The CDR3 DNA sequence: TGTGCCAGCAGCTCCCTGGGCGGGTCCTATGGCTACACCTTC.

The chain couples TRBV6-5 to TRBJ2-5; 10 nucleotides agree with TRBD2. CDR3 size: 13 residues. Germline CDR1 and CDR2: MNHEY and SVGAGI. The V and J ends lost 6 bases and 3 bases, in that order; junction bases with no gene match: 1. CDR3 in amino acids: CASRGLAEETQYF. CDR3 bases: TGTGCCAGCAGAGGACTAGCGGAAGAGACCCAGTACTTC.

The chain has TRBV7-2 and TRBJ2-7; possibly TRBD2 for D (6 bases). The CDR3 is 15 amino acids. Germline loops: CDR1 SGHTA, CDR2 FQGNSA. Deletions cut 2 bases from V and 3 bases from J, with 14 bases between. CDR3 in amino acids: CASSLRTTQIYEQYF. The CDR3 nucleotides read TGTGCCAGCAGCTTAAGGACTACCCAGATCTACGAGCAGTACTTC. Full variable domain (remainder filled in from reference TRBV7-2 and TRBJ2-7): GAGVSQSPSNKVTEKGKDVELRCDPISGHTALYWYRQSLGQGLEFLIYFQGNSAPDKSGLPSDRFSAERTGGSVSTLTIQRTQQEDSAVYLCASSLRTTQIYEQYFGPGTRLTVT.

The J gene is TRBJ2-7, the V gene TRBV5-5; 10 bases line up with TRBD1. Germline V gene lookup returns CDR1 SGHKS and CDR2 YYEKEE (reference sequence). V lost 4 bases and J lost 3; bases outside the gene matches: 4. The CDR3 runs 14 residues. The CDR3 bases are TGTGCCAGCAGCGGGGACAGGGGACTCTACGAGCAGTACTTC. Amino acid sequence: CASSGDRGLYEQYF.

The chain employs TRBV4-1 and TRBJ2-5, with a possible D match to TRBD2 (5 bases). The V end lost 1 base, the J end lost 1 base, and 10 bases lay between the germline ends. Germline V gives CDR1 MGHRA, CDR2 YSYEKL. The CDR3 contains 15 residues. In nucleotides, the CDR3 is TGCGCCAGCAGCCAAGTTCTAGCACCCCAAGAGACCCAGTACTTC. It translates to CASSQVLAPQETQYF.

The chain recombines TRBV11-2 with TRBJ2-4; tentative D call: TRBD1 (6 bases). V lost 1 base, J lost 6 bases, and 13 bases lay in between. Germline-derived CDR1 and CDR2 are SGHAT and FQNNGV. There are 15 residues in the CDR3. The DNA for the CDR3 is TGTGCCAGCAGCTTAGTTGATGGACAGCTAAACATTCAGTACTTC. The encoded protein is CASSLVDGQLNIQYF.

This clone appeared a single time. The J gene is TRBJ2-7, the V gene TRBV4-1, with D perhaps matching TRBD2 (5 bases). The germline V and J ends were trimmed by 4 bases and 1 base, with 11 bases remaining between them. The CDR3 is made up of 14 amino acids. The germline CDR1 and CDR2 sequences are MGHRA and YSYEKL. The CDR3 nucleotides read TGCGCCAGCAGCCCTACACTAGGTTCCTACGAGCAGTACTTC. Translated, it gives CASSPTLGSYEQYF.

CDR3 in DNA: TGTGCCAGCAGTTACCTGACAGAGCAAGAGACCCAGTACTTC. This codes for CASSYLTEQETQYF. The J gene is TRBJ2-5, the V gene TRBV28, with D perhaps matching TRBD1 (5 bases). Trimming took 4 bases from V and 2 from J, leaving 11 bases between them. Per the germline V gene, CDR1 is MDHEN and CDR2 is SYDVKM. This CDR3 region has 14 residues.

V and J are TRBV7-9 and TRBJ2-7; 9 nucleotides line up with TRBD2. Per the germline V gene, CDR1 is SEHNR and CDR2 is FQNEAQ (reference sequence). This CDR3 comprises 14 residues. The junction had 6 bases not matched to a gene; V was cut back by 5 bases and J by 4 bases. CDR3 loop: CASSTPSGAYEQYF. CDR3 DNA: TGTGCCAGCAGCACCCCTAGCGGGGCTTACGAGCAGTACTTC. The variable domain in full, completed from reference TRBV7-9 and TRBJ2-7, reads DTGVSQNPRHKITKRGQNVTFRCDPISEHNRLYWYRQTLGQGPEFLTYFQNEAQLEKSRLLSDRFSAERPKGSFSTLEIQRTEQGDSAMYLCASSTPSGAYEQYFGPGTRLTVT.

The chain uses TRBV2 and TRBJ2-3; D remains unclear. The CDR3 runs to 14 residues. Per the germline V gene, CDR1 is SNHLY and CDR2 is FYNNEI. V lost 3 bases and J lost 2, with 9 bases in between. The CDR3 bases are TGTGCCAGCAGTGAGTTGCGGCTCACAGATACGCAGTATTTT. It translates to CASSELRLTDTQYF.

This clone was seen just once. V is TRBV4-1 and J is TRBJ2-7; 12 bases line up with TRBD1. V dropped 5 bases and J dropped 5; count of bases not matched to a gene: 7. CDR3 length equals 15 residues. Per the germline V gene, CDR1 is MGHRA and CDR2 is YSYEKL. CDR3 in amino acids: CASSGQGTGGHEQYF. The DNA of the CDR3 is TGCGCCAGCAGCGGACAAGGGACAGGGGGCCACGAGCAGTACTTC.

Points on this clone: The same CDR3 is also encoded by other DNA sequences in this sample. The chain joins TRBV29-1 to TRBJ1-2, with no clear D. Trimming cost V 3 bases and J 5 bases, with 7 bases left between them. Germline V gene sequence: CDR1 SQVTM, CDR2 ANQGSEA. This CDR3 contains 11 residues. CDR3 protein: CSVDGFYGYTF. In nucleotides, the CDR3 is TGCAGCGTTGACGGGTTTTATGGCTACACCTTC.

The rearrangement links TRBV5-1 to TRBJ1-1; 8 nucleotides match TRBD1. Per germline, CDR1 SGHRS and CDR2 YFSETQ. V dropped 0 bases and J dropped 0; count of bases not matched to a gene: 7. The CDR3 loop spans 17 amino acids. DNA of the CDR3: TGCGCCAGCAGCTTGGAGGCAGGGGGCCTTTTGAACACTGAAGCTTTCTTT. Amino acid sequence: CASSLEAGGLLNTEAFF.

V is TRBV5-8 and J is TRBJ1-1; D is uncertain. CDR3 length equals 13 residues. Germline V gene lookup returns CDR1 SGHTS and CDR2 YDEGEE. The V end was cut by 5 bases, the J end by 5 bases, with 13 bases between. CDR3 sequence: CASSRRVRTEAFF. The CDR3 DNA is TGTGCCAGCAGTCGTCGGGTGCGGACTGAAGCTTTCTTT.

V gene TRBV9 combines with J gene TRBJ2-3; 9 bases are a match to TRBD2. Germline CDR1 is SGDLS and CDR2 is YYNGEE. Losses at the gene ends were 3 bases for V and 3 bases for J; bases not matched to a gene: 8. The CDR3 is 16 residues long. CDR3 sequence: CASSATRLAVTDTQYF. In DNA form, the CDR3 reads TGTGCCAGCAGCGCCACCCGACTAGCGGTGACAGATACGCAGTATTTT.